Shown below are 30 T cell receptor beta chains from a single sample sequenced in a study of blood T cell repertoires in COVID-19. Profiling relied on immunoSEQ multiplex PCR, and the TCRdb table lists in-frame clones only, not all of them. The top ten clones hold more than 9% of a sample with roughly 350,000 clones, more than 75% of them seen once. Sequenced sample: peripheral blood. These receptors came from a woman in her twenties or thirties with COVID-19, enrolled during active disease.

The chain couples TRBV20-1 to TRBJ1-5; 9 bases agree with TRBD1. Germline V gene sequence: CDR1 DFQATT, CDR2 SNEGSKA (reference sequence). Germline trimming cut 3 bases from V and 5 bases from J; bases unmatched to any gene: 5. The length of the CDR3 is 14 residues. CDR3 DNA: TGCAGTGCTAGTTATGGGACAGGGTATCAGCCCCAGCATTTT. Encoded protein: CSASYGTGYQPQHF.

This clone was detected a few times. V is TRBV5-1 and J is TRBJ2-1; no reliable D call. The CDR3 totals 14 residues. With 0 bases removed from V and 0 bases from J, the gap between germline ends came to 4 bases. Germline CDR1 is SGHRS and CDR2 is YFSETQ. The CDR3 region is CASSLDYSYNEQFF. The CDR3 DNA sequence: TGCGCCAGCAGCTTGGACTACTCCTACAATGAGCAGTTCTTC.

In this sample, this clone turned up a few times. The chain has TRBV30 and TRBJ1-4; D is perhaps TRBD1 (6 bases). The V end was cut by 4 bases, the J end by 8 bases, with 11 bases between. Looked up from germline, CDR1 is GTSNPN and CDR2 is SVGIG (reference sequence). The CDR3 contains 12 residues. The CDR3 DNA follows: TGTGCCTGGAACAGGGTTAACGAAAAACTGTTTTTT. It encodes CAWNRVNEKLFF.

This chain connects TRBV2 to TRBJ2-2, with 9 bases matching TRBD1. CDR3 size: 15 residues. Germline V gene lookup returns CDR1 SNHLY and CDR2 FYNNEI. V shed 6 bases, J shed 4 bases, and the junction held 6 bases outside the gene matches. For the CDR3, the DNA is TGTGCCAGCAGACGCGACAGGGGGGCCACCGGGGAGCTGTTTTTT. It specifies CASRRDRGATGELFF.

This clone was observed once. CDR3 residues: CASSIVAGRTGELFF. In DNA form, the CDR3 reads TGTGCCAGTAGTATCGTAGCGGGGCGCACCGGGGAGCTGTTTTTT. This sequence joins TRBV19 and TRBJ2-2, with 8 positions matching TRBD2. This CDR3 contains 15 residues. V was clipped by 3 bases and J by 4 bases; unmatched bases: 4. Germline loops: CDR1 LNHDA, CDR2 SQIVND (reference sequence).

The chain couples TRBV30 to TRBJ2-7; no definite D call. CDR3 size: 13 residues. Germline-derived CDR1 and CDR2 are GTSNPN and SVGIG (reference sequence). The V and J ends lost 2 bases and 4 bases respectively, with 12 bases between them. The CDR3 DNA reads TGTGCCTGGAGTCCCAGTCCCCCTTACGAGCAGTACTTC. Protein: CAWSPSPPYEQYF.

The rearrangement joins TRBV4-3 to TRBJ2-4; weak D call: TRBD1 (5 bases). The V and J ends lost 0 bases and 10 bases respectively, with 22 bases between them. Germline V lookup: CDR1 LGHNA, CDR2 YSLEER. The CDR3 spans 17 residues. The CDR3 loop is CASSQDQGQRGNGIQYF. The CDR3 DNA sequence: TGCGCCAGCAGCCAAGATCAGGGCCAGCGAGGAAATGGTATTCAGTACTTC.

The chain combines TRBV6-5 with TRBJ2-7, with D maybe TRBD2 (6 bases). Germline assignment: CDR1 MNHEY and CDR2 SVGAGI. V dropped 6 bases and J dropped 0 bases, with 12 bases sitting between them. This CDR3 has 14 amino acids. Written as DNA, the CDR3 is TGTGCCAGCAGGGAGGGACCCGCCTCCTACGAGCAGTACTTC. Translating it yields CASREGPASYEQYF.

This clone was seen repeatedly, ten times or more. J is TRBJ2-3 and V is TRBV7-6; 7 nucleotides align to TRBD1. V shed 4 bases, J shed 15 bases, and the junction held 7 bases outside the gene matches. Germline V gene lookup returns CDR1 SGHVS and CDR2 FNYEAQ. The CDR3 has 11 amino acids. The CDR3: CASSSGQVLYF. DNA for the CDR3: TGTGCCAGCAGCTCCGGACAGGTTCTATATTTT.

This clone has a count of ten or more. The chain joins TRBV27 to TRBJ2-1, with TRBD2 matching over 12 bases. The ends lost 5 bases at V and 8 bases at J; junction bases unmatched: 10. This CDR3 is built from 16 residues. Germline-derived CDR1 and CDR2 are MNHEY and SMNVEV (reference sequence). The DNA for the CDR3 is TGTGCCAGCAGTCCACAGAAACTAGCGGGAGGCTATGAGCAGTTCTTC. It is translated as CASSPQKLAGGYEQFF.

This clone has only one observation. The chain joins TRBV21-1 to TRBJ1-5; the table gives TRBD1 as D, unverified against the DNA. TRBV21-1 is a recognized pseudogene. The CDR3 is made up of 14 amino acids. The CDR3 nucleotides read TGTGCCAGCAGCAAAGGGGCAGATAATCAGCCCCAGCATTTT. Protein: CASSKGADNQPQHF.

J is TRBJ2-1 and V is TRBV4-3; maybe TRBD1 (6 bases). V lost 3 bases to trimming and J lost 2 bases, with 11 bases between them. CDR1 is LGHNA and CDR2 is YSLEER in the germline V gene. This CDR3 is 15 amino acids long. The CDR3 DNA reads as TGCGCCAGCAGCCATTCAAGGGACACCTACAATGAGCAGTTCTTC. It yields the protein CASSHSRDTYNEQFF.

The genes are TRBV30 and TRBJ2-7, with TRBD2 matching 13 bases. The germline CDR1 and CDR2 sequences are GTSNPN and SVGIG (reference sequence). V was clipped by 5 bases and J by 6 bases; unmatched bases: 4. This CDR3 contains 13 residues. The CDR3 region is CAWRTSGSREQYF. The CDR3 DNA reads TGTGCCTGGCGGACTAGCGGGAGTCGCGAGCAGTACTTC.

The J gene is TRBJ2-4, the V gene TRBV10-2, with 7 nucleotides matching TRBD2. The CDR3 loop spans 15 amino acids. J was trimmed by 0 bases and V by 6 bases; bases with no gene match: 5. Germline values: CDR1 WSHSY, CDR2 SAAADI. CDR3 DNA sequence: TGCGCCAGCAGACCCGGGGGGAGAGCCAAAAACATTCAGTACTTC. Its protein is CASRPGGRAKNIQYF.

The chain employs TRBV10-1 and TRBJ1-1; D is unclear. Trimming took off 8 bases at V and 4 bases at J, with 11 bases between the two ends. In germline, CDR1 is WNHNN, CDR2 SYGVQD (reference sequence). CDR3 length: 12 amino acids. CDR3 sequence (DNA): TGCGCCAGCGAACTCCGGGGCACTGAAGCTTTCTTT. This sequence encodes CASELRGTEAFF.

This clone showed up just once. This chain connects TRBV6-2 or TRBV6-3 to TRBJ1-6, with D perhaps TRBD1 (5 bases). This CDR3 has 15 amino acids. Germline CDR1 MNHEY, CDR2 SVGEGT. V was pared by 5 bases and J by 7 bases, with 15 bases between. In DNA form, the CDR3 reads TGTGCCAGCAGTCCCAGCAGGGAAGTAAATTCACCCCTCCACTTT. It encodes CASSPSREVNSPLHF.

The chain joins TRBV4-1 to TRBJ1-1; TRBD1 agrees at 8 bases. Trimming removed 4 bases from V and 4 bases from J; junction bases left unmatched: 11. There are 16 residues in the CDR3. The germline CDR1 and CDR2 sequences are MGHRA and YSYEKL. CDR3 protein: CASSPKQQGASTEAFF. In nucleotides, the CDR3 is TGCGCCAGCAGCCCCAAGCAGCAGGGGGCAAGCACTGAAGCTTTCTTT.

This clone was counted between two and nine times. CDR3 nucleotide sequence: TGTGCCAGCAGCGTAGATGGGGGCGACACTGAAGCTTTCTTT. Translation: CASSVDGGDTEAFF. The gene calls are TRBV9 and TRBJ1-1, with D perhaps matching TRBD1 (6 bases). With 0 bases removed from V and 3 bases from J, the gap between germline ends came to 9 bases. Per the germline V gene, CDR1 is SGDLS and CDR2 is YYNGEE. This CDR3 contains 14 residues.

The chain employs TRBV5-1 and TRBJ1-3; D perhaps matches TRBD1 (5 bases). V lost 0 bases and J lost 0, with 10 bases in between. CDR1 SGHRS and CDR2 YFSETQ come from the germline V gene. This CDR3 spans 16 amino acids. CDR3 in amino acids: CASSLGPTGSGNTIYF. As DNA, the CDR3 is TGCGCCAGCAGCTTGGGACCTACAGGCTCTGGAAACACCATATATTTT.

The CDR3 loop is CASSLGTGESPLHF. The CDR3 DNA follows: TGTGCCAGCTCACTGGGGACAGGGGAATCACCCCTCCACTTT. The gene calls are TRBV18 and TRBJ1-6; TRBD1 matches at 10 bases. The germline V gene encodes CDR1 KGHSH and CDR2 LQKENI. This CDR3 region has 14 residues. The J segment lost 10 bases and the V segment lost 4 bases, leaving 4 bases of the junction unmatched.

This rearrangement joins TRBV19 to TRBJ1-1; 9 bases fit TRBD1. The CDR3 has 15 residues. Losses at the gene ends were 4 bases for V and 4 bases for J; bases not matched to a gene: 7. Germline-derived CDR1 and CDR2 are LNHDA and SQIVND (reference sequence). CDR3 region: CASSTRTGASTEAFF. CDR3 coding DNA: TGTGCCAGTAGTACCAGGACAGGGGCGAGCACTGAAGCTTTCTTT.

The chain couples TRBV2 to TRBJ2-2; 9 nucleotides agree with TRBD2. Germline loops: CDR1 SNHLY, CDR2 FYNNEI. This CDR3 spans 14 amino acids. The V segment lost 8 bases and the J segment 7 bases; nucleotides outside the gene matches: 8. The CDR3 here is CASVAGVVSGELFF. DNA of the CDR3: TGTGCCAGCGTAGCGGGAGTCGTAAGCGGGGAGCTGTTTTTT.

The chain links TRBV4-1 to TRBJ2-3, with TRBD2 identical over 10 bases. This CDR3 has 19 amino acids. The junction had 18 bases not matched to a gene; V was cut back by 6 bases and J by 3 bases. Germline V gene sequence: CDR1 MGHRA, CDR2 YSYEKL. The CDR3 nucleotides read TGCGCCAGCAGAGAAACCCCCAGCGGGAGGGCCGTGGGAACAGATACGCAGTATTTT. Protein product: CASRETPSGRAVGTDTQYF.

This clone was found a few times. The V gene is TRBV5-1, the J gene TRBJ2-3; no reliable D call. Trimming pared 1 base from V and 0 bases from J, leaving 9 bases between. Germline V gene data show CDR1 as SGHRS and CDR2 as YFSETQ. CDR3 length: 15 amino acids. Here the CDR3 reads CASSLFFTSTDTQYF. CDR3 DNA: TGCGCCAGCAGCTTGTTTTTTACTAGCACAGATACGCAGTATTTT.

The chain uses TRBV28 and TRBJ1-3; 9 bases align to TRBD1. The CDR3 runs to 15 residues. Germline trimming cut 3 bases from V and 6 bases from J; bases unmatched to any gene: 6. Germline V gene data show CDR1 as MDHEN and CDR2 as SYDVKM. Written as DNA, the CDR3 is TGTGCCAGCAGTTTGGCGGGACAGGGAGAAAACACCATATATTTT. This translates into CASSLAGQGENTIYF.

The genes are TRBV2 and TRBJ1-6; no reliable D call. V dropped 6 bases and J dropped 8 bases, with 8 bases sitting between them. This CDR3 region has 12 residues. Per the germline V gene, CDR1 is SNHLY and CDR2 is FYNNEI. DNA for the CDR3: TGTGCCAGCAGGGGCGGGGATTCACCCCTCCACTTT. Translation gives CASRGGDSPLHF.

The chain couples TRBV29-1 to TRBJ2-1; D is unclear. Per the germline V gene, CDR1 is SQVTM and CDR2 is ANQGSEA. This CDR3 region has 13 residues. Trimming pared 8 bases from V and 5 bases from J, leaving 16 bases between. The CDR3 loop reads CSTILTENNEQFF. CDR3 DNA: TGCAGCACCATCCTAACAGAGAACAATGAGCAGTTCTTC.

In its sample, this clone was seen a few times. This rearrangement joins TRBV5-6 to TRBJ1-6; D possibly corresponds to TRBD1 (6 bases). The V gene's germline CDR1 is SGHDT and CDR2 YYEEEE. The CDR3 contains 14 residues. Deletions cut 1 base from V and 7 bases from J, with 9 bases between. The CDR3: CASSLWGRNSPLHF. CDR3 in DNA: TGTGCCAGCAGCTTGTGGGGGCGAAATTCACCCCTCCACTTT.

J is TRBJ1-4 and V is TRBV27; 8 bases fit TRBD1. With V trimmed by 0 bases and J by 7 bases, 7 bases remained unmatched. Germline V gene data show CDR1 as MNHEY and CDR2 as SMNVEV (reference sequence). This CDR3 spans 16 amino acids. The CDR3 nucleotides are TGTGCCAGCAGTTTATCGGGGGGACAGGTCGTTGAAAAACTGTTTTTT. Encoded protein: CASSLSGGQVVEKLFF.

The J gene is TRBJ2-2, the V gene TRBV28, with D possibly TRBD2 on 5 matching bases. The V gene lost 5 bases and the J gene lost 5 bases, with 15 bases spanning the gap. Germline lookup yields CDR1 MDHEN and CDR2 SYDVKM. The CDR3 sequence is 15 residues long. DNA of the CDR3: TGTGCCAGCAGTCCCCGGGTCCCGGGGACCGGGGAGCTGTTTTTT. It specifies CASSPRVPGTGELFF.